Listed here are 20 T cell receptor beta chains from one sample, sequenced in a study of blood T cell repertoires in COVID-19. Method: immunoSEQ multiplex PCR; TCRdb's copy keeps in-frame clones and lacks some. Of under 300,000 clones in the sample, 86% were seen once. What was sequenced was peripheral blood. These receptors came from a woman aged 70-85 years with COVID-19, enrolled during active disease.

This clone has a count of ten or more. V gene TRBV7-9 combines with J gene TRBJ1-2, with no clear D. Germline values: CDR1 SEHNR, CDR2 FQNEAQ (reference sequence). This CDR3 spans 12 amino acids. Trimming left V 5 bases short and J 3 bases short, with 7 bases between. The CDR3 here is CASSNRDYGYTF. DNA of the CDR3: TGTGCCAGCAGCAATCGAGACTATGGCTACACCTTC.

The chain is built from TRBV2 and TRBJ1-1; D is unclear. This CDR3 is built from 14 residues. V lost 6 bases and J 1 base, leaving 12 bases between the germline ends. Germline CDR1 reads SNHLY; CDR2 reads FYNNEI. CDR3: CASRQRSSNTEAFF. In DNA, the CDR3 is TGTGCCAGCAGACAACGGAGTTCGAACACTGAAGCTTTCTTT.

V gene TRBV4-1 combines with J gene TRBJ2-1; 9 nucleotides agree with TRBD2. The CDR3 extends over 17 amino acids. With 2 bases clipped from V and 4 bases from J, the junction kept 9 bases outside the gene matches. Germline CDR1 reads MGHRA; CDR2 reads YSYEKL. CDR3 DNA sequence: TGCGCCAGCAGCCAACCCGGAGCTAGCGGGGCGTACAATGAGCAGTTCTTC. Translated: CASSQPGASGAYNEQFF.

Written as DNA, the CDR3 is TGTGCCAGCAGTGAAGTTGGCCCCAGGAACACTGAAGCTTTCTTT. Residues: CASSEVGPRNTEAFF. The chain has TRBV6-1 and TRBJ1-1; no firm D call. Germline loops: CDR1 MNHNS, CDR2 SASEGT. Trimming removed 1 base from V and 1 base from J, with 10 bases in between. There are 15 residues in the CDR3.

The CDR3 coding sequence is TGTGCCAGCAGCCGGACAGGGGGAAACACTGAAGCTTTCTTT. Amino acid sequence: CASSRTGGNTEAFF. This chain connects TRBV27 to TRBJ1-1, with TRBD1 identical over 10 bases. The germline V gene encodes CDR1 MNHEY and CDR2 SMNVEV (reference sequence). With 6 bases clipped from V and 2 bases from J, the junction kept 3 bases outside the gene matches. The CDR3 runs to 14 residues.

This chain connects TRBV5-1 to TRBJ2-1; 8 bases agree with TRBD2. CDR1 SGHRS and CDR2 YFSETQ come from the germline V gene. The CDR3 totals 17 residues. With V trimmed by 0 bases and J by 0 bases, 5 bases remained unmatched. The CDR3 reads CASSLGLAFSSYNEQFF. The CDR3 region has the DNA TGCGCCAGCAGCTTGGGACTAGCGTTCAGCTCCTACAATGAGCAGTTCTTC. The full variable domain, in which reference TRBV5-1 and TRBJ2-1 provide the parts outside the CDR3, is KAGVTQTPRYLIKTRGQQVTLSCSPISGHRSVSWYQQTPGQGLQFLFEYFSETQRNKGNFPGRFSGRQFSNSRSEMNVSTLELGDSALYLCASSLGLAFSSYNEQFFGPGTRLTVL.

CDR3 sequence: CAWSVRGDLTDTQYF. In nucleotides, the CDR3 is TGTGCCTGGAGTGTACGAGGCGACCTAACAGATACGCAGTATTTT. The rearrangement joins TRBV30 to TRBJ2-3, with D hard to call. The V end was cut by 0 bases, the J end by 3 bases, with 13 bases between. The CDR3 has 15 residues. Germline loops: CDR1 GTSNPN, CDR2 SVGIG (reference sequence). Variable domain in full (rest from reference TRBV30 and TRBJ2-3): SQTIHQWPATLVQPVGSPLSLECTVEGTSNPNLYWYRQAAGRGLQLLFYSVGIGQISSEVPQNLSASRPQDRQFILSSKKLLLSDSGFYLCAWSVRGDLTDTQYFGPGTRLTVL.

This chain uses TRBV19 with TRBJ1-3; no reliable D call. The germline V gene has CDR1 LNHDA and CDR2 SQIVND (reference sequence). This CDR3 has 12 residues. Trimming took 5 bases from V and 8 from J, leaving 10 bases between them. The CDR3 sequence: CASSPYRDTIYF. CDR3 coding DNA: TGTGCCAGTAGTCCCTACCGGGACACCATATATTTT.

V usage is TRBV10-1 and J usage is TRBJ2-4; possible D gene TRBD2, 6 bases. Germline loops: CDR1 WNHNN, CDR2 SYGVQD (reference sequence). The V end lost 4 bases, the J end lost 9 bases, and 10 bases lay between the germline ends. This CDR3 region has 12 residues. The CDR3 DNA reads TGCGCCAGCAGTGCAGACGGGGGCATTCAGTACTTC. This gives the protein CASSADGGIQYF.

CDR3 coding DNA: TGTGCCACCAGCAGAGAAGGTGACACCAAAGAGACCCAGTACTTC. Translation gives CATSREGDTKETQYF. V is TRBV15 and J is TRBJ2-5, with no clear D. Germline V CDR1 and CDR2: LNHNV, YYDKDF (reference sequence). The CDR3 spans 15 residues. The V end was cut by 0 bases, the J end by 3 bases, with 11 bases between. Full variable domain (remainder filled in from reference TRBV15 and TRBJ2-5): DAMVIQNPRYQVTQFGKPVTLSCSQTLNHNVMYWYQQKSSQAPKLLFHYYDKDFNNEADTPDNFQSRRPNTSFCFLDIRSPGLGDTAMYLCATSREGDTKETQYFGPGTRLLVL.

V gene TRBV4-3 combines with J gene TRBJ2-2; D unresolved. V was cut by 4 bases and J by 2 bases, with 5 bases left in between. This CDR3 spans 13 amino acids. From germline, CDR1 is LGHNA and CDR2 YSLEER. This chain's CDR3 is CASSPLNTGELFF. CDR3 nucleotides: TGCGCCAGCAGCCCCTTAAACACCGGGGAGCTGTTTTTT.

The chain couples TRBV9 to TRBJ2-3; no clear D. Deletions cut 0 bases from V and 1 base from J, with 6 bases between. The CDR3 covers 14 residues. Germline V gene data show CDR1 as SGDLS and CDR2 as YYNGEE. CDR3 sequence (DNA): TGTGCCAGCAGCGTAGCGGTGGGCACAGATACGCAGTATTTT. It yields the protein CASSVAVGTDTQYF.

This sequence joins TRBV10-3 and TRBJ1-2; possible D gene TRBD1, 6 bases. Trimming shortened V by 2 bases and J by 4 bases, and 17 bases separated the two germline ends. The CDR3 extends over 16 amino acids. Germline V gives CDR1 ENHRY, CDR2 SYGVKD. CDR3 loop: CAISEPTGGLLYGYTF. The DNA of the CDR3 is TGTGCCATCAGTGAGCCGACCGGGGGGCTGCTCTATGGCTACACCTTC.

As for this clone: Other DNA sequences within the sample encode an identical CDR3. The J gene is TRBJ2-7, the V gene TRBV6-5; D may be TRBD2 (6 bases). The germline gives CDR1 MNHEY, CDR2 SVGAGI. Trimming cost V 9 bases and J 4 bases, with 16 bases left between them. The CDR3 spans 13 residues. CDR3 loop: CASRRGADYEQYF. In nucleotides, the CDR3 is TGTGCCAGTAGACGCGGGGCCGATTACGAGCAGTACTTC.

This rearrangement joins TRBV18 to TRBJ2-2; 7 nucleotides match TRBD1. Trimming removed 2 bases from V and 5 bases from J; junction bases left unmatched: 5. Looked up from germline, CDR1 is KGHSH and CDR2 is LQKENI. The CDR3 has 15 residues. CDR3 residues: CASSPSLQGTGELFF. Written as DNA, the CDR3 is TGTGCCAGCTCACCATCATTACAGGGGACCGGGGAGCTGTTTTTT. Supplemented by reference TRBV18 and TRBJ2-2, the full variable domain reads NAGVMQNPRHLVRRRGQEARLRCSPMKGHSHVYWYRQLPEEGLKFMVYLQKENIIDESGMPKERFSAEFPKEGPSILRIQQVVRGDSAAYFCASSPSLQGTGELFFGEGSRLTVL.

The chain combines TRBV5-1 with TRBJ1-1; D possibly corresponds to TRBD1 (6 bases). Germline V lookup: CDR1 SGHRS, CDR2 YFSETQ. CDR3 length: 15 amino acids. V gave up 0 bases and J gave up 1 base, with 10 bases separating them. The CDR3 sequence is CASSLEGHGNTEAFF. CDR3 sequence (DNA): TGCGCCAGCAGCTTGGAGGGACATGGGAACACTGAAGCTTTCTTT.

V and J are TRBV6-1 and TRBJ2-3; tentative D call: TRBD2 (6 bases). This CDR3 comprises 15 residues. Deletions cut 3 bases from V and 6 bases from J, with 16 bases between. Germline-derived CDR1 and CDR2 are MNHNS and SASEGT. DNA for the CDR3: TGTGCCAGCAGTGACGGGGGACTGGGGAGGGATACGCAGTATTTT. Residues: CASSDGGLGRDTQYF.

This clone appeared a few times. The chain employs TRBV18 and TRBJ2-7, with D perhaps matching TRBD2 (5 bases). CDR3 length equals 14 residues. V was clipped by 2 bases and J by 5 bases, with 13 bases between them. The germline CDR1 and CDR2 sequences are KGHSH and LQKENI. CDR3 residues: CASSPMAAADEQYF. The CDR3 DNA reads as TGTGCCAGCTCACCAATGGCGGCAGCGGACGAGCAGTACTTC.

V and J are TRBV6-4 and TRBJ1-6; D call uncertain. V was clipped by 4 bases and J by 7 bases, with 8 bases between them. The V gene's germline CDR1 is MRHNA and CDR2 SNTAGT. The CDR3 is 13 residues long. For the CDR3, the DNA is TGTGCCAGCAGTGCCCTTCCCAATTCACCCCTCCACTTT. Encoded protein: CASSALPNSPLHF.

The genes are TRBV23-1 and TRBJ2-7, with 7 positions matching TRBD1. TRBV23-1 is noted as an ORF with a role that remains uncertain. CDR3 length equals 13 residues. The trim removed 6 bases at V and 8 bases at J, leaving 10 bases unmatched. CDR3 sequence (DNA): TGCGCCAGCAGACGACAGGGTACCTTGCAGCAGTACTTC. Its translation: CASRRQGTLQQYF.